The present TCR beta chain was sequenced within a study of CD8 T cells in Susac syndrome. An amount of RNA that ranged from roughly 0.45 to 1 ug was reverse transcribed with random hexamers. An immunoSEQ multiplex PCR amplified TCR beta CDR3 over 54 Vbeta and 13 Jbeta. TCRdb reanalysed the immunoSEQ multiplex PCR reads using MiXCR and keeps one entry per CDR3 protein. In the table there are 150,000 to 200,000 distinct CDR3 sequences, 85% to 95% of which are singletons. The CDR3 is 15 amino acids. V lost 4 bases and J lost 4; bases outside the gene matches: 7. CDR1 and CDR2 from the germline V gene are LGHDT and YNNKEL (reference sequence). The T cells that were sequenced for TCR beta were CD8+ and CD4+ cells from blood. Stable or active relapsing-remitting multiple sclerosis, untreated and meeting revised McDonald criteria, defined the controls. TEMRA cells were FACS-enriched, with CD8+ and CD4+ T cells isolated negatively.

Sequencing was done on a sample of CD4+ T cells from PBMCs. The V gene is TRBV3-1, the J gene TRBJ2-4; 7 nucleotides align to TRBD2. The receptor's source is a human donor with multiple sclerosis. The CDR3: CASSLLQAGKNIQYF. The CDR3 nucleotides read TGTGCCAGCAGCCTACTCCAAGCGGGAAAAAACATTCAGTACTTC. Full variable domain (remainder filled in from reference TRBV3-1 and TRBJ2-4): DTAVSQTPKYLVTQMGNDKSIKCEQNLGHDTMYWYKQDSKKFLKIMFSYNNKELIINETVPNRFSPKSPDKAHLNLHINSLELGDSAVYFCASSLLQAGKNIQYFGAGTRLSVL.